These 8 T cell receptor beta chains were sequenced from one sample in a study of Graves' ophthalmopathy and Graves' hyperthyroidism. RNA transcripts were the source from which TCR beta CDR3 regions were amplified. First-round RT-PCR used HTBI primers; second-round multiplex PCR followed. Each CDR3 protein gets one entry after TCRdb re-called the multiplex PCR reads with MiXCR. The sample has under 250,000 distinct CDR3 sequences, under 25% seen once. The sequencing sample was made of peripheral blood. The receptors derive from a woman in her forties or fifties with Graves' ophthalmopathy.

V usage is TRBV5-1 and J usage is TRBJ1-5; 7 bases map to TRBD1. This CDR3 has 16 amino acids. CDR1 and CDR2 from the germline V gene are SGHRS and YFSETQ. The V and J ends lost 5 bases and 0 bases, in that order; junction bases with no gene match: 8. The CDR3 loop reads CASSPGTDYSNQPQHF. CDR3 DNA: TGCGCCAGCAGTCCCGGGACAGATTATAGCAATCAGCCCCAGCATTTT.

This clonotype showed up many times. V usage is TRBV19 and J usage is TRBJ1-1; 11 bases are a match to TRBD1. Per germline, CDR1 LNHDA and CDR2 SQIVND (reference sequence). V gave up 3 bases and J gave up 4 bases; unmatched junction bases: 4. The CDR3 loop spans 15 amino acids. DNA for the CDR3: TGTGCCAGTAGTATTGGCGGGACAGGGGGCACTGAAGCTTTCTTT. Its translation is CASSIGGTGGTEAFF.

This clonotype was observed many times. V usage is TRBV11-2 and J usage is TRBJ2-7; D is uncertain. Germline V gives CDR1 SGHAT, CDR2 FQNNGV. The CDR3 length is 13 residues. The V end was cut by 0 bases, the J end by 0 bases, with 3 bases between. DNA of the CDR3: TGTGCCAGCAGCTTAGACACCTCCTACGAGCAGTACTTC. Translation gives CASSLDTSYEQYF.

In its sample, this clonotype was seen many times. CDR3 DNA sequence: TGTGCTAGTGGTTTGATGGGACTAGCGGGAGGGCTCGGCGAGCAGTACTTC. This translates into CASGLMGLAGGLGEQYF. This chain links TRBV12-5 with TRBJ2-7; 16 bases are shared with TRBD2. The CDR3 length is 17 residues. In germline, CDR1 is LGHNT, CDR2 FRNRAP. Trimming at V came to 2 bases and at J to 6 bases, leaving 7 bases not matched to a gene. Using reference TRBV12-5 and TRBJ2-7 for the parts outside the CDR3, the full variable domain is DARVTQTPRHKVTEMGQEVTMRCQPILGHNTVFWYRQTMMQGLELLAYFRNRAPLDDSGMPKDRFSAEMPDATLATLKIQPSEPRDSAVYFCASGLMGLAGGLGEQYFGPGTRLTVT.

This clonotype was seen ten or more times. This rearrangement joins TRBV6-1 to TRBJ1-3; weak D call: TRBD1 (6 bases). Trimming took off 6 bases at V and 0 bases at J, with 9 bases between the two ends. Germline CDR1 is MNHNS and CDR2 is SASEGT. This CDR3 is built from 14 residues. The CDR3, as DNA: TGTGCCAGCAGACAGGGTGACTCTGGAAACACCATATATTTT. It specifies CASRQGDSGNTIYF.

Ten or more counts support this clonotype. The V call is TRBV20-1, the J call TRBJ2-7; unclear D gene. The germline CDR1 and CDR2 sequences are DFQATT and SNEGSKA (reference sequence). CDR3 length: 14 amino acids. With 6 bases removed from V and 3 bases from J, the gap between germline ends came to 18 bases. The DNA of the CDR3 is TGCAGTGCCTATACCCCCAACGGGCGCTACGAGCAGTACTTC. It specifies CSAYTPNGRYEQYF.

This clonotype was detected only a few times. The rearrangement joins TRBV20-1 to TRBJ2-2; TRBD2 matches 11 bases. Germline V lookup: CDR1 DFQATT, CDR2 SNEGSKA (reference sequence). There are 17 residues in the CDR3. J was trimmed by 11 bases and V by 0 bases; bases with no gene match: 14. CDR3 nucleotide sequence: TGCAGTGCTAGAGATGGAGCCCCTAGCGGGAGGCCGGGAGAGCTGTTTTTT. Amino acids: CSARDGAPSGRPGELFF.

The rearrangement joins TRBV27 to TRBJ1-1, with 9 bases fitting TRBD1. This CDR3 comprises 14 residues. Germline V CDR1 and CDR2: MNHEY, SMNVEV (reference sequence). V was clipped by 6 bases and J by 5 bases; unmatched bases: 7. CDR3 sequence: CASSLGTGRTEAFF. DNA for the CDR3: TGTGCCAGCAGCTTAGGGACAGGGCGTACTGAAGCTTTCTTT.